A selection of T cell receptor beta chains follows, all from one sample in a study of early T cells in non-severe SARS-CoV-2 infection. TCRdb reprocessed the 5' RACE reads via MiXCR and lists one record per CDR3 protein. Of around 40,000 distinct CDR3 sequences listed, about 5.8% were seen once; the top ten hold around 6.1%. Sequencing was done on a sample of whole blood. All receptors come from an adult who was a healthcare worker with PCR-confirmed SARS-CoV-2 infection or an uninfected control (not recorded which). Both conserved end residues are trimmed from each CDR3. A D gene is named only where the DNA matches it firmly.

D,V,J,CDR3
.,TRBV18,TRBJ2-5,ASSPYYSADQETQY
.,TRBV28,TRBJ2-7,ASSDLQVGSHEQY
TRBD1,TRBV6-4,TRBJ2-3,ASSGTGGTDTQY
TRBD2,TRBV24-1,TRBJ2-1,ATPPRVAGDSSYNEQF
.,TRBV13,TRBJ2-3,ASSQAPGSTDTQY
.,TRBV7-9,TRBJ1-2,AAQDQTGQNYGYT
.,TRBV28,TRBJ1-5,ASSLTRWQPQH
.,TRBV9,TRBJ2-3,ASSVDGQFTDTQY
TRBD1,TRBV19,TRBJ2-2,ASTMRGRTGELF
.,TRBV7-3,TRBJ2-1,ASSPQGGGSYNEQF
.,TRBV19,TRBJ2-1,ASSIGGDEQF
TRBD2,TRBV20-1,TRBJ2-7,SATPSGPVYEQY
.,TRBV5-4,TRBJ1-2,ASSGVVTNYGYT
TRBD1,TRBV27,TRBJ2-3,ASSSTGFEESDTQY
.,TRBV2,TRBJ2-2,ASISPHTGELF
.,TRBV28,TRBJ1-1,AGSSTAAFGTEAF
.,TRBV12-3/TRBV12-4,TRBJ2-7,ASKVAGRAPEQY
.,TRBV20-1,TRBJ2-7,SASGDHYEQY
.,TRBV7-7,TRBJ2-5,ASSLSGRAETQY
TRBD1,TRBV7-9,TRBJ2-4,ASSHTGAGAKNIQY
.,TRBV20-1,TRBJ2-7,SANRGQNYEQY
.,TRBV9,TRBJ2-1,ASSVLSSYNEQF